This T cell receptor (beta chain) was sequenced for a study of PD-1 blockade in classical Hodgkin lymphoma. Broader study findings: Patients excluded were those beginning nivolumab under 1 year after ASCT.

The germline V gene encodes CDR1 SGHDT and CDR2 YYEEEE. Trimming took 4 bases from V and 3 from J; bases not matched to a gene: 9. The CDR3 extends over 15 amino acids. Autologous stem cell transplantation was followed by relapse in every patient, and brentuximab vedotin exposure varied. The table came from immunoSEQ multiplex PCR; TCRdb's copy has only in-frame clones and leaves some out. Of around 58,000 clones in the sample, roughly 90% are singletons; the top ten hold 9% to 10%. On this clone: The target antigen is unknown.

The receptor comes from a human donor with classical Hodgkin lymphoma. The input for sequencing was peripheral blood mononuclear cells (PBMCs), taken at baseline. J is TRBJ2-5 and V is TRBV5-6, with 7 bases identical to TRBD1. For the CDR3, the DNA is TGTGCCAGCAGCCCTGGGGGACAGATCGAAGAGACCCAGTACTTC. Protein sequence: CASSPGGQIEETQYF.